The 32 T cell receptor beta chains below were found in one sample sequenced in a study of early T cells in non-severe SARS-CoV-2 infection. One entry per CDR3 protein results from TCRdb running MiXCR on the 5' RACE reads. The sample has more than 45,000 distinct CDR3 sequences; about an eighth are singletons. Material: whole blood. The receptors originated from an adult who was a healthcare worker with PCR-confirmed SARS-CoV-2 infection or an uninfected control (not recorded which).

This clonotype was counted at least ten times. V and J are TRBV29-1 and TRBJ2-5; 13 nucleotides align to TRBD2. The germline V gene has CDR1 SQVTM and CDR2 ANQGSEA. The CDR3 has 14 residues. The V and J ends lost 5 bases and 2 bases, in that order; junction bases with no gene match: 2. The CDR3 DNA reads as TGCAGCGTTTCACTAGCGGGAGGGCAAGAGACCCAGTACTTC. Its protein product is CSVSLAGGQETQYF.

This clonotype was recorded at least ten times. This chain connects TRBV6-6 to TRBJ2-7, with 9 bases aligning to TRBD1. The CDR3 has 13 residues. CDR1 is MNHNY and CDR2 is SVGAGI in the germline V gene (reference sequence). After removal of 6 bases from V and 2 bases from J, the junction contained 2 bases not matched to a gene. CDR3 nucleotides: TGTGCCAGCAGGAGGACAGGGGCCTACGAGCAGTACTTC. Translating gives CASRRTGAYEQYF.

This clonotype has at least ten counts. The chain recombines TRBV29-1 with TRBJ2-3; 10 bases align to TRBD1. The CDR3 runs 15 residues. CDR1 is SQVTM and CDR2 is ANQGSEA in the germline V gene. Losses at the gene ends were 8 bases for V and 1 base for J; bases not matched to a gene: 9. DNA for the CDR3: TGCAGCTCCAGTTCCGGGACAGGGGGCACAGATACGCAGTATTTT. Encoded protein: CSSSSGTGGTDTQYF.

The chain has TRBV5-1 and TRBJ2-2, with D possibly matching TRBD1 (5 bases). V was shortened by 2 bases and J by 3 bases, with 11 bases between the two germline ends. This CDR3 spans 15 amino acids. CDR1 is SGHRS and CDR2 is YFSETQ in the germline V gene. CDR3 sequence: CASSFQGQDTGELFF. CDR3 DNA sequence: TGCGCCAGCAGCTTTCAGGGTCAGGACACCGGGGAGCTGTTTTTT.

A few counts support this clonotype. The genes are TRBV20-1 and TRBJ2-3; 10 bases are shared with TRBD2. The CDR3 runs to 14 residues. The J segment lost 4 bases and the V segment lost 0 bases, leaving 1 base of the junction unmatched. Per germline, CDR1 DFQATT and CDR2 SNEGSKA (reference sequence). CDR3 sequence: CSARDSGRPDTQYF. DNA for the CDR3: TGCAGTGCTAGAGATAGCGGGAGGCCAGATACGCAGTATTTT.

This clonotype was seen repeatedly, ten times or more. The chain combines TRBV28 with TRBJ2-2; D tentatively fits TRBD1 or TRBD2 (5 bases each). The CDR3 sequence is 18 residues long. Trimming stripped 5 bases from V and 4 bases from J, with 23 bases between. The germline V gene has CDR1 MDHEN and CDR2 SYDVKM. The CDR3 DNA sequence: TGTGCCAGCAGTGGTATTACCGGGACGACCGCTCCCACCGGGGAGCTGTTTTTT. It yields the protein CASSGITGTTAPTGELFF. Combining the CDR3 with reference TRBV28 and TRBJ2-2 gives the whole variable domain DVKVTQSSRYLVKRTGEKVFLECVQDMDHENMFWYRQDPGLGLRLIYFSYDVKMKEKGDIPEGYSVSREKKERFSLILESASTNQTSMYLCASSGITGTTAPTGELFFGEGSRLTVL.

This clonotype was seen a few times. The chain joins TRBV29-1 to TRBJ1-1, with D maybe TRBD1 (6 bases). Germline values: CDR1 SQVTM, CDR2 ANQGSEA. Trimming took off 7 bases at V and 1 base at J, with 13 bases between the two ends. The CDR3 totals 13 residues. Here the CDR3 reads CSATQGTNTEAFF. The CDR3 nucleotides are TGCAGCGCAACACAGGGAACGAACACTGAAGCTTTCTTT.

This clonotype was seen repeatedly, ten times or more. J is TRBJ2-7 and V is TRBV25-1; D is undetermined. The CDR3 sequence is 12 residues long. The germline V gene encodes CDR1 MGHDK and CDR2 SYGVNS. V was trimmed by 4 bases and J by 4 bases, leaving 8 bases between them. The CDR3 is CASSAGRYEQYF. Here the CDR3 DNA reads TGTGCCAGCAGTGCAGGACGGTACGAGCAGTACTTC.

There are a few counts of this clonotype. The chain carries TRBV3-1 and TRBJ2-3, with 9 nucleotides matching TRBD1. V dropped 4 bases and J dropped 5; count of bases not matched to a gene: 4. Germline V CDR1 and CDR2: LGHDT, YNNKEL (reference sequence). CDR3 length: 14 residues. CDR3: CASSLRTGEDTQYF. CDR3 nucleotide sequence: TGTGCCAGCAGCCTACGGACAGGGGAAGATACGCAGTATTTT.

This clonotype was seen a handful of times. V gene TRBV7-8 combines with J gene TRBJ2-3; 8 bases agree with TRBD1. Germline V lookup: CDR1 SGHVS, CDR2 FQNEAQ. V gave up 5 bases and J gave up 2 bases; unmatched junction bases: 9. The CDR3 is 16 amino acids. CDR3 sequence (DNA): TGTGCCAGCAGCCCGGTACAGGGGGGCCCCACAGATACGCAGTATTTT. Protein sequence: CASSPVQGGPTDTQYF.

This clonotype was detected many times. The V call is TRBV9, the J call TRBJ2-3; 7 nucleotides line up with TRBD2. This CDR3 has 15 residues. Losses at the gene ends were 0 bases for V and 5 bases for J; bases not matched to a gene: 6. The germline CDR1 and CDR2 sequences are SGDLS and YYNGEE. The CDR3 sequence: CASSVVAGVEDTQYF. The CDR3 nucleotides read TGTGCCAGCAGCGTAGTTGCGGGAGTGGAAGATACGCAGTATTTT.

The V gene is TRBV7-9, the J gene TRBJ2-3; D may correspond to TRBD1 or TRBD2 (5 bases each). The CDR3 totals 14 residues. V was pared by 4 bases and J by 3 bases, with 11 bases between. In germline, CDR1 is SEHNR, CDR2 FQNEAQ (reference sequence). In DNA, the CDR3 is TGTGCCAGCAGCTGGGGGACCGAAACAGATACGCAGTATTTT. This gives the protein CASSWGTETDTQYF.

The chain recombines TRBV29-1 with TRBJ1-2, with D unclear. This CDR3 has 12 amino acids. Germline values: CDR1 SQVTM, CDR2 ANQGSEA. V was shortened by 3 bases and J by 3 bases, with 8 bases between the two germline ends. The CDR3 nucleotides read TGCAGCGTTGACATTGGCGACTATGGCTACACCTTC. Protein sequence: CSVDIGDYGYTF.

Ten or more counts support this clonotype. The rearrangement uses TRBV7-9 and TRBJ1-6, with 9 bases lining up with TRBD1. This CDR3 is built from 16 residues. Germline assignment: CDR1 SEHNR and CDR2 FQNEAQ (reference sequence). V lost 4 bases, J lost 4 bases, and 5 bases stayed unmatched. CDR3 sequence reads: CASSSGQGFYNSPLHF. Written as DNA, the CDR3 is TGTGCCAGCAGCTCGGGACAGGGCTTTTATAATTCACCCCTCCACTTT.

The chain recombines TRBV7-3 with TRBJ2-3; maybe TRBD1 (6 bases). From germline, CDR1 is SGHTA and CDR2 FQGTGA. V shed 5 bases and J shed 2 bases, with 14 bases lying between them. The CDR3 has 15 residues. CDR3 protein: CASSPIQGPTDTQYF. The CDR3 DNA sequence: TGTGCCAGCAGCCCCATCCAGGGGCCCACAGATACGCAGTATTTT.

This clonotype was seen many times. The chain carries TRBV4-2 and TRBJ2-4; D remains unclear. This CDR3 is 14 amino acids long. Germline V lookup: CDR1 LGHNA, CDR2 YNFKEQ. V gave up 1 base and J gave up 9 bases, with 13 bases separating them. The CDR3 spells CASSQGPGTSIQYF. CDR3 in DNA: TGTGCCAGCAGCCAAGGCCCGGGTACGAGCATTCAGTACTTC.

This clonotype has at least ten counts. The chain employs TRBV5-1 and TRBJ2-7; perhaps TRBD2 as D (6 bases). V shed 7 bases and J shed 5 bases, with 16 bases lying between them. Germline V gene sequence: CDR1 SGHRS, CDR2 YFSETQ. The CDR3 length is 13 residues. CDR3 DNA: TGCGCCAGCCGAGCGTTCTCGGGGGACGAGCAGTACTTC. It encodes CASRAFSGDEQYF.

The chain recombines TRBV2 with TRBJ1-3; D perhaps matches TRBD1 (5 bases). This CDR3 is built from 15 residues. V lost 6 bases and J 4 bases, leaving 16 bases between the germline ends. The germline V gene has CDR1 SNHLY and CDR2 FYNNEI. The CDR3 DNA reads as TGTGCCAGCAGGGTAAACGGGGCAGCCGGAAACACCATATATTTT. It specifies CASRVNGAAGNTIYF.

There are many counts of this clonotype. The DNA of the CDR3 is TGTGCCAGCAGCAGACGAAAGGACAAGCAGTATTTT. Protein: CASSRRKDKQYF. The chain has TRBV28 and TRBJ2-3; D is perhaps TRBD1 (5 bases). Germline values: CDR1 MDHEN, CDR2 SYDVKM. Trimming removed 6 bases at V and 11 bases at J, with 15 bases between. This CDR3 spans 12 amino acids.

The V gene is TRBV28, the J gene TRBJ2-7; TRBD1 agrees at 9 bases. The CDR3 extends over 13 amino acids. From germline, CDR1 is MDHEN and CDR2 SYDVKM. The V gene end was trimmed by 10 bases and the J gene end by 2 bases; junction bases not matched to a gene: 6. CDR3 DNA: TGTGCCACCGGACAGGGGACGACCTACGAGCAGTACTTC. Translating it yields CATGQGTTYEQYF.

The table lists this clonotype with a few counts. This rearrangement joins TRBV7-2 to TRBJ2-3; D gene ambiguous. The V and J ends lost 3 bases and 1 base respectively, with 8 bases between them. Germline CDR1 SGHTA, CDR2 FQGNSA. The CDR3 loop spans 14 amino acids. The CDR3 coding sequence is TGTGCCAGCAGCTTTACGAGCGGCACAGATACGCAGTATTTT. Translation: CASSFTSGTDTQYF.

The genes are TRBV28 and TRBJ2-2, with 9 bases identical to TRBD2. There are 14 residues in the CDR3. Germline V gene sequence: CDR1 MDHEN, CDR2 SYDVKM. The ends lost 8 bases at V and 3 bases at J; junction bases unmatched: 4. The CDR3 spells CASSGLAYTGELFF. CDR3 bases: TGTGCCAGCTCGGGACTAGCTTACACCGGGGAGCTGTTTTTT.

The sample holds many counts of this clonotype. The CDR3 protein is CASSHQRGEYLRRDTQYF. The CDR3 DNA follows: TGCGCCAGCAGCCACCAGAGAGGGGAGTACCTCCGTAGAGATACGCAGTATTTT. The chain joins TRBV4-1 to TRBJ2-3, with D tentatively TRBD1 or TRBD2 (5 bases each). Germline CDR1 and CDR2: MGHRA and YSYEKL. The CDR3 sequence is 18 residues long. The V end was cut by 3 bases, the J end by 5 bases, with 24 bases between.

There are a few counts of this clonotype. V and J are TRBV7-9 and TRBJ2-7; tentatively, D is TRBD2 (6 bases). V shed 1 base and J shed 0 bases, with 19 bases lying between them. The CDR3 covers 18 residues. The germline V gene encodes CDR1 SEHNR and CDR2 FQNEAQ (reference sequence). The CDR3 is CASSLVMRGYEVSYEQYF. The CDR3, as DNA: TGTGCCAGCAGCTTAGTTATGCGGGGTTATGAGGTCTCCTACGAGCAGTACTTC.

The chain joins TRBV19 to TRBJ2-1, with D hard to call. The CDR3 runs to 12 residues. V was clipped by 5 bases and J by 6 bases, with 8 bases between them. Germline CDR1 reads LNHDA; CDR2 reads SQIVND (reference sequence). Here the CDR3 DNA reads TGTGCCAGTAGTTCTAGTTCCAATGAGCAGTTCTTC. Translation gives CASSSSSNEQFF.

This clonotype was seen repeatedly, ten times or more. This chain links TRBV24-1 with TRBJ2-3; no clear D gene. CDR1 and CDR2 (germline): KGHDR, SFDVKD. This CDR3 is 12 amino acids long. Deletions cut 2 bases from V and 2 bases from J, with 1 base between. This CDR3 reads CATSDYTDTQYF. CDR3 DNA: TGTGCCACCAGTGATTACACAGATACGCAGTATTTT.

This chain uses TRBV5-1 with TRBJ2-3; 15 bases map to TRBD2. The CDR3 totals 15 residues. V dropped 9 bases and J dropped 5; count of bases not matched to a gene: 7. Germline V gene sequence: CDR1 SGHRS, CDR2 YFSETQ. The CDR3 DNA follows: TGCGCCACCACATCGGGACTAGCGGGAGGAGATACGCAGTATTTT. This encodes CATTSGLAGGDTQYF.

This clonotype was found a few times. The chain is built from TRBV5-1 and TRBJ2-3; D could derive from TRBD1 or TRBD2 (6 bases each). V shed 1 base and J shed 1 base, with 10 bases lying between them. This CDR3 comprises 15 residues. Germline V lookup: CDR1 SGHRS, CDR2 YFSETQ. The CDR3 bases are TGCGCCAGCAGCTTGTCGGGGGCCGGCACAGATACGCAGTATTTT. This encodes CASSLSGAGTDTQYF.

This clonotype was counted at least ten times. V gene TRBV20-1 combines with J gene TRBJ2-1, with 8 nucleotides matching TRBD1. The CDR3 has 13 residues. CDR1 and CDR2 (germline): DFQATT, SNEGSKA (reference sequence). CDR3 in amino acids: CSTDRGKDNEQFF. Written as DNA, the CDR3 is TGCAGCACAGACAGGGGCAAAGACAATGAGCAGTTCTTC.

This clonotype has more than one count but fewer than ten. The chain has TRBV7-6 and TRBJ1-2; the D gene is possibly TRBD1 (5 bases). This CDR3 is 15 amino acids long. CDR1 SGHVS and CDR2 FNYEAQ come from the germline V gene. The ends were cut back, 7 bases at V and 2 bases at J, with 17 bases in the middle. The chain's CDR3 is CASTPYGTANYGYTF. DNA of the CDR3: TGTGCCAGCACCCCTTATGGGACGGCAAACTATGGCTACACCTTC.

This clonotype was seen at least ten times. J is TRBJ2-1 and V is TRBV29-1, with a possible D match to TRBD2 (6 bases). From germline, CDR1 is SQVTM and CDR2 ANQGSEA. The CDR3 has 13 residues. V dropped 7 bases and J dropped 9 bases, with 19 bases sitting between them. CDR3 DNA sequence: TGCAGCGGGGCTAGCGCTTTTATGAGTGAGCAGTTCTTC. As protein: CSGASAFMSEQFF.

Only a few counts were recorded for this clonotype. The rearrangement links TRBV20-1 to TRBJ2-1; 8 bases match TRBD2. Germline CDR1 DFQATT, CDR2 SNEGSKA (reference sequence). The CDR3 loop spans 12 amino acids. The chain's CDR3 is CSRGGPNNEQFF. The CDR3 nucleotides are TGCAGCCGCGGGGGGCCTAACAATGAGCAGTTCTTC.